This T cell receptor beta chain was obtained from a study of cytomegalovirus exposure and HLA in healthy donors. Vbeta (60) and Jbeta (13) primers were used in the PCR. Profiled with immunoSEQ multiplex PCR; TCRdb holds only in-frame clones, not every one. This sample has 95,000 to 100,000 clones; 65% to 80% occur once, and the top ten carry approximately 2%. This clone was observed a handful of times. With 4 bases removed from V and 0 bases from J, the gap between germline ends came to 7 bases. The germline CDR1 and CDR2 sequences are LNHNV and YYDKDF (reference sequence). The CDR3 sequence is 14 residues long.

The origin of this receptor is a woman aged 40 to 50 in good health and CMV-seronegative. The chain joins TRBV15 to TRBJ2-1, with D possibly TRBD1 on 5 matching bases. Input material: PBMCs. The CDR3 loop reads CATSTGSSYNEQFF. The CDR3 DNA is TGTGCCACCAGCACAGGGTCCTCCTACAATGAGCAGTTCTTC.